The rows below give T cell receptor beta chains drawn from one sample of a study of blood T cell dynamics during melanoma immunotherapy. Here immunoSEQ multiplex PCR was the method, and the copy in TCRdb shows in-frame clones only, minus some. In the table there are roughly 10,000 clones, about 85% of which are singletons. This sample comprised blood, obtained from a patient treated with checkpoint blockade. Receptors were obtained from a human donor with melanoma. CDR3s include the opening cysteine and the closing phenylalanine or tryptophan. A D gene is named only where the DNA matches it firmly. Clone size is given for some rows only: seen once, a few or many times, or a class if the clone is expanded.

TRBV2	few	TRBJ1-5	TRBD1	CASRRQGVSQPQHF	TGTGCCAGCAGACGACAGGGGGTGAGTCAGCCCCAGCATTTT
TRBV6-6	.	TRBJ1-1	.	CASSGRMNTEAFF	TGTGCCAGCAGTGGACGGATGAACACTGAAGCTTTCTTT
TRBV30	.	TRBJ2-7	.	CAWSVGGSIHEQYF	TGTGCCTGGAGTGTAGGTGGGAGTATCCACGAGCAGTACTTC
TRBV28	.	TRBJ2-7	.	CASSLTRTYEQYF	TGTGCCAGCAGTTTAACGAGAACCTACGAGCAGTACTTC
TRBV19	.	TRBJ2-4	TRBD1	CARQGVAKNIQYF	TGTGCCAGACAGGGGGTCGCCAAAAACATTCAGTACTTC
TRBV7-2	.	TRBJ2-7	.	CASSLGGQNYEQYF	TGTGCCAGCAGCTTAGGAGGACAAAACTACGAGCAGTACTTC
TRBV9	.	TRBJ1-3	.	CASSTKNSSGNTIYF	TGTGCCAGCAGCACCAAAAACAGCTCTGGAAACACCATATATTTT
TRBV28	.	TRBJ1-6	.	CASSLLGGGSYNSPLHF	TGTGCCAGCAGTTTGCTTGGGGGGGGCTCCTATAATTCACCCCTCCACTTT
TRBV9	.	TRBJ1-5	.	CASSVGLSNQPQHF	TGTGCCAGCAGCGTTGGGCTTAGCAATCAGCCCCAGCATTTT
TRBV29-1	.	TRBJ2-1	TRBD2	CSVRFPSGTHNEQFF	TGCAGCGTCCGATTCCCTAGCGGGACCCACAATGAGCAGTTCTTC
TRBV5-6	.	TRBJ1-2	.	CASRGAGMSEQGYTF	TGTGCCAGCAGGGGGGCAGGGATGAGTGAACAGGGCTACACCTTC
TRBV7-6	few	TRBJ1-1	.	CASMGFKNTEAFF	TGTGCCAGTATGGGGTTTAAGAACACTGAAGCTTTCTTT
TRBV18	.	TRBJ1-2	.	CASSPGSDYGYTF	TGTGCCAGCTCACCAGGGAGCGACTATGGCTACACCTTC
TRBV27	.	TRBJ2-1	TRBD2	CASSLVLAGPDEQFF	TGTGCCAGCAGTTTAGTACTAGCGGGCCCAGATGAGCAGTTCTTC
TRBV5-4	.	TRBJ2-3	.	CASSFRSGSTQYF	TGTGCCAGCAGCTTCCGTTCCGGGAGTACGCAGTATTTT
TRBV21-1	.	TRBJ1-5	.	CASSKEPPHSNQPQHF	TGTGCCAGCAGCAAAGAACCCCCCCATAGCAATCAGCCCCAGCATTTT
TRBV4-1	.	TRBJ2-7	TRBD2	CASSLEPLAGESYEQYF	TGCGCCAGCAGCCTCGAACCCCTAGCGGGAGAAAGCTACGAGCAGTACTTC
TRBV7-2	.	TRBJ2-1	.	CASSLAAGLEQFF	TGTGCCAGCAGCTTAGCTGCAGGGCTTGAGCAGTTCTTC
TRBV4-3	.	TRBJ2-2	TRBD1	CASSPPGTDLTGELFF	TGCGCCAGCAGTCCACCTGGGACAGATCTCACCGGGGAGCTGTTTTTT
TRBV27	.	TRBJ1-5	TRBD1	CASSRGQAFGNQPQHF	TGTGCCAGCAGCCGAGGACAGGCTTTTGGCAATCAGCCCCAGCATTTT
TRBV27	few	TRBJ2-5	.	CASSRRGETQYF	TGTGCCAGCAGTCGCAGGGGAGAGACCCAGTACTTC
TRBV5-1	.	TRBJ2-1	.	CASSGGRILSVGLDEQFF	TGCGCCAGCAGCGGGGGGCGGATTTTAAGCGTAGGTTTGGATGAGCAGTTCTTC
TRBV5-5	.	TRBJ1-5	.	CASSSRGGSNQPQHF	TGTGCCAGCAGCTCCAGGGGCGGAAGCAATCAGCCCCAGCATTTT
TRBV28	.	TRBJ1-1	.	CASSDLGHSNTEAFF	TGTGCCAGCAGTGACCTGGGACATTCAAACACTGAAGCTTTCTTT
TRBV9	.	TRBJ1-2	.	CASRATGAHGYTF	TGTGCCAGCAGAGCCACGGGGGCGCATGGCTACACCTTC
TRBV2	.	TRBJ2-1	.	CASSGSRLAYEQFF	TGTGCCAGCAGTGGTTCGAGGCTAGCATACGAGCAGTTCTTC
TRBV19	few	TRBJ1-5	.	CASTVAGYDQPQHF	TGTGCCAGCACCGTGGCAGGGTATGATCAGCCCCAGCATTTT
TRBV20-1	.	TRBJ1-1	.	CSAEVLDEAFF	TGCAGTGCGGAGGTGTTGGATGAAGCTTTCTTT
TRBV7-2	.	TRBJ1-2	.	CASSSQGNYGYTF	TGTGCCAGCAGCTCGCAGGGAAACTATGGCTACACCTTC
TRBV27	.	TRBJ1-5	TRBD1	CASSDRGLSNQPQHF	TGTGCCAGCAGTGACAGGGGGCTGAGCAATCAGCCCCAGCATTTT
TRBV2	.	TRBJ1-1	.	CASRAGEVAFF	TGTGCCAGCAGGGCAGGGGAGGTAGCTTTCTTT